The present T cell receptor beta chain was sequenced within a study of blood T cells in healthy people across ages. Details on this clonotype: The antigen is unknown. Just one base apart from a much larger clone, this may be a read error.

General observations from the study: The donors' CMV status was not determined, possibly confounding changes in expanded clonotypes.

V lost 7 bases and J lost 4, with 11 bases in between. The germline V gene has CDR1 SQVTM and CDR2 ANQGSEA. There are 12 residues in the CDR3. PCR was performed a second time for about 7 to 11 cycles using a sample-barcoded 5' primer and a J-beta primer mix. Using its own MiXCR run on the 5' RACE reads, TCRdb lists one record per CDR3 protein. Of under 800,000 distinct CDR3 sequences detected, roughly two fifths appear once; the ten largest clones hold 20% to 25%. This TCR was sampled from an older woman in good health. This chain connects TRBV29-1 to TRBJ2-1; D perhaps matches TRBD1 (6 bases). Sequencing was done on a sample of blood. The CDR3 protein is CSGGLGYNEQFF. The CDR3 nucleotides read TGCAGCGGGGGGCTTGGGTACAATGAGCAGTTCTTC.